The subject of this entry is one TCR beta chain. Its recognized antigen is unknown. Nothing much larger sits one base from this clone, and base qualities are not available. The sample originates from a study of cytomegalovirus exposure and HLA in healthy donors (dated by TCRdb to 2016 to 2017). A note on the overall study: An earlier analysis of 587 of the donors reported 250 to 350 Gb of sequence data and 120 million or so unique TCR beta sequences from 150 million to 200 million T cells. Roughly 300 gigabases of sequencing data and approximately 85 million unique TCR sequences were included in an early release covering several hundred HLA-typed donors. Of the 350 to 450 genotyped donors, over 65% fell in the genetic ancestry cluster associated with self-reported Caucasian donors. The study aimed to test whether signatures of past pathogen exposure could be identified by cataloging public T cell receptors. The study profiled the T cell repertoires of hundreds of subjects by immunosequencing and related them to cytomegalovirus serostatus. Along with the approximately 650-subject first cohort, a separate validation cohort of more than 90 different subjects was used. To predict cytomegalovirus infection status, the study brought together high-throughput TCR immunosequencing, statistical association of individual TCRs with disease status, and machine learning. To study patterns of TCR occurrence, a later analysis re-analyzed previously published TCR beta repertoires from hundreds of donors and added high-resolution HLA genotyping. Rather than using new phenotypic data, the later analysis identified candidate immune exposures from TCR beta sequences and from how often those sequences occurred across donors. An earlier analysis of some 500 of the donors used high-throughput TCR beta sequencing to judge whether each TCR beta V gene segment behaved as functional or pseudogenic. Donor age, sex, ethnicity and CMV serostatus were compiled alongside the repertoire data. Genome-wide SNP genotypes for about three fifths of the roughly 670 donors were used in a later genetic analysis, which treated that subset as a discovery cohort. Every discovery cohort repertoire had been produced on one sequencing platform. Class I and class II HLA loci were covered by the typing at four-digit resolution. The number of typed donors differed by locus: 629-630 for A, B, C, DRB1 and DQB1; approximately 530 for DQA1; some 610 for DPA1; and about 470 for DPB1. Four to six DR-DQ haplotypes were handled as single units for association and clustering, since linkage in the cohort was strong. Among almost 400 genotyped donors of the cohort, an average of about 240,000 unique TCR beta nucleotide sequences were sequenced per donor, around 20% of them non-productive.

The library came from the immunoSEQ multiplex PCR assay. For the multiplex PCR, a mixture combining 60 forward primers for TCR Vbeta segments and 13 reverse primers for TCR Jbeta segments was used. A multiplex PCR assay on genomic DNA amplified the CDR3 region of rearranged TCR beta genes. On the Illumina HiSeq System, the amplified TCR beta libraries were sequenced as 87-base-pair reads. On the authors' methods: Across the roughly 640 repertoires, a later analysis counted some 80 million unique TCR beta chains, roughly 11 million of which were shared by at least two donors. A nearest-neighbor algorithm error-corrected the raw reads and collapsed the reads into unique sequences, merging closely related sequences to remove PCR and sequencing errors. CDR3 sequences were aligned to IMGT reference sequences to assign V, D and J gene segments. Each retained sequence needed at least a six-nucleotide match to both a V gene segment and a J gene segment. Rearrangements were called productive when the CDR3 lacked stop codons and stayed in frame with V and J; all others were non-productive. CDR3 was defined by IMGT convention, running from the second conserved V-encoded cysteine to the conserved J-encoded phenylalanine. The earlier analysis of fewer than 750 of the donors excluded sequences that lacked an unambiguous match to a single V gene segment. An earlier analysis of roughly 590 of the donors called V segments functional above 56.7% productive rearrangements and segregating when the between-donor standard deviation exceeded 5%. A statistical classification framework was developed to diagnose cytomegalovirus status using the catalog of TCR beta chain sequences. V and J gene assignment, in a later analysis, came from comparing TCR nucleotide sequences with IMGT/GENE-DB human TR gene sequences. Using the TCRdist pipeline, a later analysis assigned CDR3 sequences along with most-parsimonious VDJ recombination scenarios. A later analysis defined each TCR beta chain by its CDR3 amino acid sequence plus V-gene family, and excluded reads lacking a unique V-gene family. As a way to deal with suspected cross-contamination and a sequencing artifact, a later analysis dropped 450 to 600 nucleotide sequences that were highly shared and had low generation probability. In a later analysis, a clonal expansion index for each public chain was calculated from normalized within-repertoire ranks of inferred template counts. Generation probabilities in a later analysis came from a VDJ recombination model fitted to out-of-frame rearrangements, and those results were checked against IGoR. Hypergeometric tests were used in a later analysis to score TCR-TCR, TCR-HLA and TCR-CMV co-occurrence, with a repertoire-size bias correction applied to the TCR pairs. False discovery rates were estimated in a later analysis by permuting HLA or CMV assignments 20 times. A later analysis grouped co-occurring TCRs with DBSCAN, adding TCRdist sequence similarity when clustering within HLA-allele-positive subsets. Repertoires with fewer than 30,000 or more than 120,000 public chains were left out of co-occurrence clustering, as were four to six repertoires with anomalous nucleotide sharing. TCRdb limited this immuneACCESS table to in-frame rearrangements with V and J called. A share of clones is missing; checked studies link under half to unresolved V genes, and the rest is unexplained. V, J and clone size are those of that table, while D and trimming were read from the DNA. This sample has roughly 90,000 clones in its table, and approximately 84% of those were observed once. In total, the top ten clones hold about 2.1% of the sample.

The CDR3 measures 18 amino acids from cysteine to phenylalanine. Solely the CDR3 DNA is kept, with 54 bases framed from the first base. V is pruned by 3 bases and J by 3 bases, leaving 11 bases of the junction without a gene match. CDR1 and CDR2 are drawn from the germline V gene: LGHNA, YSLEER. The study at large found these results: In a later analysis, several top co-occurrence clusters were reported to appear linked to parvovirus B19, influenza, CMV and Epstein-Barr virus. HLA typing was unavailable for some donors at each locus, so association tests used only the typed subset. A later analysis found that most CMV-associated TCR beta chains appeared HLA-restricted, with HLA associations seemingly driven largely by CMV exposure. In a later analysis, about 17,000 TCR beta sequences were associated with specific HLA alleles at a false discovery rate of 0.05. The study listed 150 to 200 TCR beta chains as associated with cytomegalovirus. The only immune exposure information available for the cohort was CMV serostatus. Roughly uniform sequencing depth across donors was assumed in presence/absence analyses, although this assumption may not hold. Because the 87-base-pair reads could not distinguish some IMGT-functional V segments, including TRBV6-2 and TRBV6-3, those segments were excluded. In this cohort, only TCR beta chains were sequenced, and detectable features were limited by the absence of alpha or paired-chain data. Over 15 rarely observed V segments, including chromosome 9 orphons, were excluded from the earlier analysis of 550 to 700 of the donors because counts were too low. A further reported finding was that TCR beta sequences accurately predicted the HLA-A and HLA-B alleles for most subjects in the first cohort. A group of highly shared sequence variants was considered likely to be a technical artifact of the sequencing pipeline. Linkage disequilibrium might explain the correlated functional status among segregating V segments, but an unknown experimental factor could not be excluded. An association between a missense DCLRE1C variant and V-gene and J-gene trimming of TCR beta chains was found in a later genetic analysis and replicated in an independent cohort. The authors suggested that the approach could potentially be generalized to other disease states and immunological phenotypes. Three of the identified cytomegalovirus-associated TCR beta chains were confirmed in vitro to be specific for cytomegalovirus antigens. A later analysis found that TCR association rates varied across HLA loci, with DRB1 alleles showing the most associated TCRs and HLA-C alleles the fewest. Most TCR sequences were seen in very few donors, while some public TCRs were found in many individuals. Compared with equally common non-associated chains, HLA-associated TCR beta chains in a later analysis were more clonally expanded and had lower generation probabilities. In an earlier analysis of about 540 of the donors, most TCR beta V segments were observed in productive rearrangements about 90% or about 30% of the time, broadly matching IMGT annotations. Strong co-occurrence of HLA alleles, especially DR and DQ, made assigning TCR associations to individual alleles difficult. Cytomegalovirus status was reported to be diagnosed by the classifier with high specificity and sensitivity in both the original and validation cohorts. In a later genetic analysis, fewer N-insertions in productive TCRs were reported among donors in an Asian-associated ancestry cluster than the roughly 670-donor mean.

In total, approximately 610 healthy bone marrow donors made up the cohort. At the time of sampling, all cohort members were nominally healthy, though unrecorded immune exposures were likely present. The donor was CMV seronegative and was included in the group of a few hundred seronegative cohort members. Each donor provided a peripheral blood sample, and peripheral blood mononuclear cells were used for TCR beta sequencing. The Qiagen DNeasy Blood Extraction Kit was used to extract genomic DNA from the blood cell samples. Sequenced: PBMCs. The clonotype comes from a man between 18 and 29 years old in good health and CMV-seronegative. The V gene is TRBV4-3 and the J gene is TRBJ2-7; 13 nucleotides in the junction match TRBD2. CDR3 region: CASSQGPIGLAGVYEQYF. The nucleotide sequence reads TGCGCCAGCAGCCAGGGTCCTATAGGACTAGCGGGAGTCTACGAGCAGTACTTC.